Listed here are 22 T cell receptor beta chains from one sample, sequenced in a study of cytomegalovirus exposure and HLA in healthy donors. The PCR ran on 60 Vbeta and 13 Jbeta primers. Profiling relied on immunoSEQ multiplex PCR, and the TCRdb table lists in-frame clones only, not all of them. Of 180,000 or so clones in the sample, 79% were seen once. The sample taken for sequencing was PBMCs. These receptors were obtained from a woman in her forties or fifties in good health and CMV-seronegative.

V and J are TRBV7-8 and TRBJ2-5; 9 positions match TRBD1. The closer fit of TRBJ2-7 to the DNA end suggests the J call may be wrong. Germline-derived CDR1 and CDR2 are SGHVS and FQNEAQ. This CDR3 is 16 amino acids long. The CDR3 DNA reads as TGTGCCAGCAGCCTGCAGACCCGGGACAGGGACTACGAGCAGTACTTC. Amino acids: CASSLQTRDRDYEQYF.

Turning to this clone: The sample holds other DNA sequences that translate to the same CDR3. The V and J genes are TRBV5-6 and TRBJ1-4; D gene uncertain. The CDR3 is 11 residues long. The V and J ends lost 2 bases and 12 bases respectively, with 8 bases between them. Germline CDR1 SGHDT, CDR2 YYEEEE. The CDR3, as DNA: TGTGCCAGCAGCTTCCGGGAGGAACTGTTTTTT. This sequence encodes CASSFREELFF.

The chain has TRBV18 and TRBJ1-2, with 8 positions matching TRBD1. Germline V gene lookup returns CDR1 KGHSH and CDR2 LQKENI. The junction had 18 bases not matched to a gene; V was cut back by 4 bases and J by 8 bases. This CDR3 has 17 residues. The CDR3 protein is CASSRSPGGQPSMGYTF. The CDR3 coding sequence is TGTGCCAGCTCACGGAGCCCAGGGGGCCAACCCTCTATGGGCTACACCTTC.

The J gene is TRBJ2-2, the V gene TRBV7-9; 7 positions match TRBD1. CDR1 SEHNR and CDR2 FQNEAQ come from the germline V gene (reference sequence). This CDR3 has 15 residues. The V and J ends lost 6 bases and 2 bases, in that order; junction bases with no gene match: 6. CDR3 sequence (DNA): TGTGCCAGCAGGCCACCAGGGGGAAACACCGGGGAGCTGTTTTTT. It yields the protein CASRPPGGNTGELFF.

The chain links TRBV7-7 to TRBJ2-3, with 12 bases fitting TRBD1. The CDR3 totals 16 residues. CDR1 is SSHAT and CDR2 is FNYEAQ in the germline V gene (reference sequence). Trimming took 1 base from V and 4 from J; bases not matched to a gene: 3. CDR3 sequence (DNA): TGTGCCAGCAGCTTAGGCGGGACAGGGGGCCCAGATACGCAGTATTTT. Its protein product is CASSLGGTGGPDTQYF. Drawing the rest from reference TRBV7-7 and TRBJ2-3, the complete variable domain is GAGVSQSPRYKVTKRGQDVTLRCDPISSHATLYWYQQALGQGPEFLTYFNYEAQPDKSGLPSDRFSAERPEGSISTLTIQRTEQRDSAMYRCASSLGGTGGPDTQYFGPGTRLTVL.

The chain's CDR3 is CASSIRQGGAEQPQHF. For the CDR3, the DNA is TGTGCCAGTAGTATCCGACAGGGGGGAGCTGAACAGCCCCAGCATTTT. The chain is built from TRBV19 and TRBJ1-5, with 9 bases aligning to TRBD1. CDR1 is LNHDA, CDR2 SQIVND, per germline (reference sequence). The CDR3 extends over 16 amino acids. The trim removed 3 bases at V and 7 bases at J, leaving 10 bases unmatched. Variable domain in full (rest from reference TRBV19 and TRBJ1-5): DGGITQSPKYLFRKEGQNVTLSCEQNLNHDAMYWYRQDPGQGLRLIYYSQIVNDFQKGDIAEGYSVSREKKESFPLTVTSAQKNPTAFYLCASSIRQGGAEQPQHFGDGTRLSIL.

The V gene is TRBV28, the J gene TRBJ2-3, with TRBD2 as a possible D gene (6 bases). Trimming removed 3 bases at V and 1 base at J, with 11 bases between. The CDR3 spans 15 residues. Germline assignment: CDR1 MDHEN and CDR2 SYDVKM. The CDR3 loop reads CASSFRGTRTDTQYF. For the CDR3, the DNA is TGTGCCAGCAGTTTCCGGGGGACTCGCACAGATACGCAGTATTTT.

This clone was found a few times. The chain is built from TRBV18 and TRBJ2-5; D not resolved. The CDR3 loop spans 19 amino acids. Trimming took 0 bases from V and 1 from J, leaving 21 bases between them. CDR1 and CDR2 from the germline V gene are KGHSH and LQKENI. CDR3 DNA sequence: TGTGCCAGCTCACCACCAAAAAGTTGGTACAGCATTTTCCAAGAGACCCAGTACTTC. Translated: CASSPPKSWYSIFQETQYF.

The CDR3 DNA is TGCGCCAGCAGCCAAGATCTAAGCGGGAGGGCCCAAAACATTCAGTACTTC. Its protein is CASSQDLSGRAQNIQYF. The gene calls are TRBV4-3 and TRBJ2-4; 10 bases map to TRBD2. The junction had 7 bases not matched to a gene; V was cut back by 0 bases and J by 5 bases. The CDR3 totals 17 residues. CDR1 and CDR2 (germline): LGHNA, YSLEER.

This chain connects TRBV30 to TRBJ1-5; possibly TRBD1 for D (6 bases). The V gene lost 7 bases and the J gene lost 1 base, with 23 bases spanning the gap. This CDR3 contains 17 residues. CDR1 and CDR2 from the germline V gene are GTSNPN and SVGIG (reference sequence). The CDR3 region has the DNA TGTGCCTCAACGAAAGGGGGTCCATGGGGGAGCAATCAGCCCCAGCATTTT. It specifies CASTKGGPWGSNQPQHF.

The J gene is TRBJ1-2, the V gene TRBV28; 7 bases match TRBD1. J was trimmed by 2 bases and V by 6 bases; bases with no gene match: 3. Germline CDR1 is MDHEN and CDR2 is SYDVKM. The CDR3 totals 13 residues. The CDR3 DNA is TGTGCCAGCAGGCTGGGACAGAACTATGGCTACACCTTC. Translating gives CASRLGQNYGYTF.

The chain has TRBV23-1 and TRBJ2-5; perhaps TRBD1 as D (5 bases). TRBV23-1 is an ORF, with its function uncertain. V was pared by 7 bases and J by 2 bases, with 17 bases between. The CDR3 is 15 residues long. This CDR3 reads CASTHTKGAQETQYF. The CDR3 DNA follows: TGCGCCAGCACACACACCAAAGGGGCACAAGAGACCCAGTACTTC.

The V and J genes are TRBV27 and TRBJ1-6; D is possibly TRBD1 (6 bases). This CDR3 has 18 residues. Germline CDR1 is MNHEY and CDR2 is SMNVEV (reference sequence). Trimming removed 3 bases from V and 0 bases from J, with 15 bases in between. CDR3 in amino acids: CASSLGLQGRSYNSPLHF. DNA of the CDR3: TGTGCCAGCAGTTTGGGCTTACAGGGTCGCTCCTATAATTCACCCCTCCACTTT.

This chain links TRBV19 with TRBJ2-2; 12 bases line up with TRBD2. Trimming removed 9 bases from V and 0 bases from J; junction bases left unmatched: 5. CDR1 LNHDA and CDR2 SQIVND come from the germline V gene (reference sequence). The CDR3 is 16 amino acids. CDR3 loop: CASSLAGGANTGELFF. As DNA, the CDR3 is TGTGCCAGCTCACTAGCGGGAGGCGCGAACACCGGGGAGCTGTTTTTT.

V and J are TRBV7-2 and TRBJ1-2; unclear D gene. The germline V and J ends were trimmed by 0 bases and 6 bases, with 11 bases remaining between them. CDR3 length: 14 residues. Looked up from germline, CDR1 is SGHTA and CDR2 is FQGNSA. The CDR3 coding sequence is TGTGCCAGCAGCTTAGCGATGGGGAGGGATGGCTACACCTTC. Its translation: CASSLAMGRDGYTF.

This clone was seen a handful of times. The J gene is TRBJ2-7, the V gene TRBV11-2; 7 bases are shared with TRBD1. The CDR3 has 14 amino acids. From germline, CDR1 is SGHAT and CDR2 FQNNGV. V was clipped by 5 bases and J by 4 bases; unmatched bases: 8. As DNA, the CDR3 is TGTGCCAGCAGCGGGACGACAGGGAGATACGAGCAGTACTTC. Encoded protein: CASSGTTGRYEQYF.

The rearrangement links TRBV6-5 to TRBJ2-7; TRBD2 is a possible D gene (6 bases). Germline CDR1 and CDR2: MNHEY and SVGAGI. The CDR3 runs 11 residues. V lost 6 bases and J 5 bases, leaving 8 bases between the germline ends. The DNA for the CDR3 is TGTGCCAGCAGGACTAGGGACGAGCAGTACTTC. As protein: CASRTRDEQYF.

The V gene is TRBV7-3, the J gene TRBJ2-7; 7 bases match TRBD2. CDR3 length equals 15 residues. V dropped 0 bases and J dropped 6; count of bases not matched to a gene: 8. Germline V gene lookup returns CDR1 SGHTA and CDR2 FQGTGA. The CDR3 is CASSLTRLAPSEQYF. The CDR3 DNA reads as TGTGCCAGCAGCTTAACCCGACTAGCACCCTCCGAGCAGTACTTC.

DNA of the CDR3: TGTGCCAGCAGCTCTATCCCCTTGACAGGGATGGGAAACAATGAGCAGTTCTTC. This sequence encodes CASSSIPLTGMGNNEQFF. The rearrangement joins TRBV7-3 to TRBJ2-1, with TRBD1 matching 7 bases. The V and J ends lost 4 bases and 5 bases, in that order; junction bases with no gene match: 17. CDR1 is SGHTA, CDR2 FQGTGA, per germline. This CDR3 region has 18 residues.

This chain uses TRBV7-6 with TRBJ1-3, with D hard to call. Between the trimmed V and J ends, which lost 2 bases and 0 bases, there was a span of 17 bases. The CDR3 sequence is 18 residues long. Germline CDR1 and CDR2: SGHVS and FNYEAQ. CDR3 region: CASSLNPAGLNSGNTIYF. CDR3 coding DNA: TGTGCCAGCAGCTTAAACCCAGCAGGACTGAACTCTGGAAACACCATATATTTT. Full variable domain (remainder filled in from reference TRBV7-6 and TRBJ1-3): GAGVSQSPRYKVTKRGQDVALRCDPISGHVSLYWYRQALGQGPEFLTYFNYEAQQDKSGLPNDRFSAERPEGSISTLTIQRTEQRDSAMYRCASSLNPAGLNSGNTIYFGEGSWLTVV.

This clone showed up just once. V and J are TRBV19 and TRBJ1-5, with D unclear. Trimming shortened V by 5 bases and J by 7 bases, and 9 bases separated the two germline ends. Germline V gene data show CDR1 as LNHDA and CDR2 as SQIVND (reference sequence). CDR3 length equals 12 residues. In DNA form, the CDR3 reads TGTGCCAGTAGTCCCCACCAGCAGCCCCAGCATTTT. Translated: CASSPHQQPQHF.

The genes are TRBV5-1 and TRBJ2-2; weak D call: TRBD2 (6 bases). Germline V gene sequence: CDR1 SGHRS, CDR2 YFSETQ. The CDR3 is made up of 16 amino acids. Between the trimmed V and J ends, which lost 0 bases and 4 bases, there was a span of 13 bases. The CDR3 here is CASSLDGGAGTGELFF. The CDR3 bases are TGCGCCAGCAGCTTGGATGGGGGAGCGGGCACCGGGGAGCTGTTTTTT.